This T cell receptor (beta chain) was obtained from a study of beta chain features in type 1 diabetes. Study-wide findings and caveats: In comparison with healthy donors, patients had naive, central memory and Treg TCRB repertoires that appeared more similar. In all four CD4+ subsets, TCRB CDR3 length was significantly, moderately reduced in type 1 diabetes. Patients and controls would share equally any PCR tilt toward shorter templates.

From germline, CDR1 is GTSNPN and CDR2 SVGIG (reference sequence). The CDR3 length is 12 residues. Between the trimmed V and J ends, which lost 3 bases and 4 bases, there was a span of 10 bases. A sort by CD45RO/CCR7/CD25/CD127/CD95/CD27 yielded CD4+ naive, central memory, regulatory and stem cell-like memory cells. Since all of the isolated RNA was reverse transcribed, expressed TCRB transcripts were what got sequenced. The data were produced by immunoSEQ multiplex PCR, yet TCRdb's version contains in-frame clones alone and is incomplete. The sample contains roughly 730,000 clones, over 10% of which appear only once. A word on this clone: Its target is not known.

Sequencing was done on a sample of naive CD4+ T cells from blood. This rearrangement joins TRBV30 to TRBJ2-7; D is uncertain. This sequence originates from a young man with type 1 diabetes. CDR3 loop: CAWSFGFYEQYF. The CDR3 coding sequence is TGTGCCTGGAGCTTCGGGTTTTACGAGCAGTACTTC.